This T cell receptor (beta chain) was documented in a study of control samples from healthy donors and cancer patients. Assay: immunoSEQ multiplex PCR; the TCRdb copy retains only in-frame clones and omits some. The sample contains 160,000 or so clones, 96% of which appear only once. CDR1 SGDLS and CDR2 YYNGEE come from the germline V gene. The V gene end was trimmed by 3 bases and the J gene end by 6 bases; junction bases not matched to a gene: 10. This CDR3 has 16 residues. Sequenced: blood. The clonotype was recovered from a woman in her twenties or thirties in good health. The V call is TRBV9, the J call TRBJ2-7; the match to TRBD1 covers 12 bases. The CDR3: CASSAGTGGLFSEQYF. The CDR3 DNA sequence: TGTGCCAGCAGCGCAGGGACAGGGGGCTTGTTTTCCGAGCAGTACTTC.